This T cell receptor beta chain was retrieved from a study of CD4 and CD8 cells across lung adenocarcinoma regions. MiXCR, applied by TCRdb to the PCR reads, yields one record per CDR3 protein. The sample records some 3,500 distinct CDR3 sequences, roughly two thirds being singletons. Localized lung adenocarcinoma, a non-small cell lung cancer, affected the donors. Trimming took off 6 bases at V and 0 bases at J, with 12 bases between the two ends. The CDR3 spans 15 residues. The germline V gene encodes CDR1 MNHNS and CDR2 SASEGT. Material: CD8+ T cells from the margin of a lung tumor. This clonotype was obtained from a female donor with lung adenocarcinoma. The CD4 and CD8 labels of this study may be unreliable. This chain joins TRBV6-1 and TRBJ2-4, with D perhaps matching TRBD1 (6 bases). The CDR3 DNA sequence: TGTGCCAGCAGCCCAGACAGGCTAGCCAAAAACATTCAGTACTTC. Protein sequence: CASSPDRLAKNIQYF.